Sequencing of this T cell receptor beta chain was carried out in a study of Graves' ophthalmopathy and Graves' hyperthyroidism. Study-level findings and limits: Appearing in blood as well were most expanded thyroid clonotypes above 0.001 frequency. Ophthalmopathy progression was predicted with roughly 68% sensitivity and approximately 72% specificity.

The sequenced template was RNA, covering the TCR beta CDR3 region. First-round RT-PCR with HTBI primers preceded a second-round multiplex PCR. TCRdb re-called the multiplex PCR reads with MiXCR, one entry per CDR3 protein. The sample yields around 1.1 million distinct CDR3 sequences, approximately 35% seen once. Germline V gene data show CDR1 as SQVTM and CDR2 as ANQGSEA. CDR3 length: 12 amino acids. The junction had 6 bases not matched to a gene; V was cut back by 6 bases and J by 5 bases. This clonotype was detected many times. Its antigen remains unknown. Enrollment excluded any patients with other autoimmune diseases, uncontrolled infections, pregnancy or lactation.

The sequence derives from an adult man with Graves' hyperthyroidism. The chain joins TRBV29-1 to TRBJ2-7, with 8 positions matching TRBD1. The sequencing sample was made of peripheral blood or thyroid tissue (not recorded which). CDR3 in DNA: TGCAGCGTATACAGGGGGTTGGACGAGCAGTACTTC. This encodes CSVYRGLDEQYF.